This TCR beta chain was identified during a study of T cell changes during pregnancy in multiple sclerosis. This CDR3 is built from 16 residues. CDR1 is SGHNT and CDR2 is YYREEE in the germline V gene (reference sequence). V lost 0 bases to trimming and J lost 8 bases; unmatched junction nucleotides: 9. Sequenced by immunoSEQ multiplex PCR; TCRdb stores in-frame clones only, minus some. Among tens of thousands of clones listed, about 90% were seen once. This TCR derives from a female donor in good health, enrolled as a control in a pregnancy study. The chain couples TRBV5-4 to TRBJ2-3, with 10 bases that match TRBD2. The specimen comprised peripheral blood, sampled in the second trimester of pregnancy. The CDR3 DNA sequence: TGTGCCAGCAGCTTGGCCGGAGCGGGAGGGCCAGGTACGCAGTATTTT. Residues: CASSLAGAGGPGTQYF.